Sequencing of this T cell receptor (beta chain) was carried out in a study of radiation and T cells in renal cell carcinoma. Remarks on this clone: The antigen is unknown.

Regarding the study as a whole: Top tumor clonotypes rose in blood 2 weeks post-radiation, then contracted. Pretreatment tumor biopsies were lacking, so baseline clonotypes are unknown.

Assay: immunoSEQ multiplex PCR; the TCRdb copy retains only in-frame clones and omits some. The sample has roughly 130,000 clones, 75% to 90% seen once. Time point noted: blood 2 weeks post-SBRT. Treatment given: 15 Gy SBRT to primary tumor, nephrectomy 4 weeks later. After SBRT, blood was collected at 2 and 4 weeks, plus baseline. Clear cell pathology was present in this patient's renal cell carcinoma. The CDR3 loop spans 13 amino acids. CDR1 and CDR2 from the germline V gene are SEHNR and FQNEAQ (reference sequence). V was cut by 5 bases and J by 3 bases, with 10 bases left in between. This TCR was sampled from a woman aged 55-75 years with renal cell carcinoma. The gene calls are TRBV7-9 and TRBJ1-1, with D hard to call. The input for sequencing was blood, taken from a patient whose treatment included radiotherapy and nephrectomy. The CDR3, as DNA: TGTGCCAGCAGCGAAACAATGTACACTGAAGCTTTCTTT. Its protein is CASSETMYTEAFF. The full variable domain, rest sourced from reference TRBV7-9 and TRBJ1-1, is DTGVSQNPRHKITKRGQNVTFRCDPISEHNRLYWYRQTLGQGPEFLTYFQNEAQLEKSRLLSDRFSAERPKGSFSTLEIQRTEQGDSAMYLCASSETMYTEAFFGQGTRLTVV.